This entry lists 9 T cell receptor beta chains sequenced from one sample in a study of control samples from healthy donors and cancer patients. Assay used: immunoSEQ multiplex PCR; TCRdb lists only in-frame clones, some missing. The repertoire holds 400,000 to 500,000 clones, with about 93% as singletons. Sample: PBMCs. Receptor source: a man aged 35-49 years with head and neck cancer.

The rearrangement links TRBV21-1 to TRBJ1-5; the D call in the table, TRBD1, was not verified against the DNA. TRBV21-1 is listed as a pseudogene. This CDR3 spans 21 amino acids. The CDR3: CASSKAPNPRGQGAPSQPQHF. The CDR3 DNA is TGTGCCAGCAGCAAAGCGCCTAATCCAAGAGGACAGGGGGCGCCTAGTCAGCCCCAGCATTTT.

In its sample, this clone was seen a few times. The chain recombines TRBV4-1 with TRBJ2-2, with D possibly being TRBD2 (7 bases). The CDR3 runs 15 residues. With 1 base removed from V and 6 bases from J, the gap between germline ends came to 12 bases. CDR1 is MGHRA and CDR2 is YSYEKL in the germline V gene. The DNA of the CDR3 is TGCGCCAGCAGCCAAGGGAGAGGGGGGGCCGGGGAGCTGTTTTTT. Translating it yields CASSQGRGGAGELFF.

The J gene is TRBJ1-2, the V gene TRBV14; D unresolved. CDR3 length equals 12 residues. CDR1 is SGHDN and CDR2 is FVKESK in the germline V gene. V was pared by 1 base and J by 5 bases, with 5 bases between. The CDR3 loop is CASSQGRYGYTF. CDR3 bases: TGTGCCAGCAGCCAAGGGCGGTATGGCTACACCTTC.

The chain has TRBV7-2 and TRBJ2-7; weak D call: TRBD2 (5 bases). The CDR3 length is 14 residues. Germline-derived CDR1 and CDR2 are SGHTA and FQGNSA. V was cut by 7 bases and J by 3 bases, with 16 bases left in between. In nucleotides, the CDR3 is TGTGCCAGCACCCTACGACTACCTAACTACGAGCAGTACTTC. The encoded protein is CASTLRLPNYEQYF.

The gene calls are TRBV5-6 and TRBJ1-2; 7 nucleotides match TRBD1. CDR3 length equals 14 residues. The junction had 3 bases not matched to a gene; V was cut back by 2 bases and J by 2 bases. Germline V gene sequence: CDR1 SGHDT, CDR2 YYEEEE. CDR3 sequence: CASSFGTANYGYTF. The CDR3 coding sequence is TGTGCCAGCAGCTTTGGGACAGCGAACTATGGCTACACCTTC. Full variable domain (rest looked up from reference TRBV5-6 and TRBJ1-2): DAGVTQSPTHLIKTRGQQVTLRCSPKSGHDTVSWYQQALGQGPQFIFQYYEEEERQRGNFPDRFSGHQFPNYSSELNVNALLLGDSALYLCASSFGTANYGYTFGSGTRLTVV.

The V call is TRBV5-5, the J call TRBJ1-5, with D possibly TRBD1 on 6 matching bases. The CDR3 contains 14 residues. V was shortened by 2 bases and J by 1 base, with 7 bases between the two germline ends. Per germline, CDR1 SGHKS and CDR2 YYEKEE (reference sequence). The CDR3 loop is CASSFGQSNQPQHF. CDR3 DNA: TGTGCCAGCAGCTTCGGACAGAGCAATCAGCCCCAGCATTTT.

A single count supports this clone. The chain has TRBV5-4 and TRBJ1-1; D ambiguous. Trimming pared 1 base from V and 6 bases from J, leaving 7 bases between. Germline assignment: CDR1 SGHNT and CDR2 YYREEE (reference sequence). This CDR3 is built from 12 residues. CDR3 loop: CASSLSGAEAFF. CDR3 nucleotide sequence: TGTGCCAGCAGCTTGTCCGGCGCTGAAGCTTTCTTT.

The chain has TRBV27 and TRBJ2-7; 7 bases are a match to TRBD1. The CDR3 loop spans 14 amino acids. Germline trimming cut 6 bases from V and 3 bases from J; bases unmatched to any gene: 8. Germline CDR1 reads MNHEY; CDR2 reads SMNVEV (reference sequence). In DNA, the CDR3 is TGTGCCAGCAGAAGACCGGGACAGATCTACGAGCAGTACTTC. It is translated as CASRRPGQIYEQYF.

This chain links TRBV10-3 with TRBJ1-1, with 8 bases matching TRBD1. V shed 7 bases, J shed 1 base, and the junction held 5 bases outside the gene matches. CDR1 and CDR2 from the germline V gene are ENHRY and SYGVKD. The length of the CDR3 is 14 residues. The CDR3: CAIMNGQGNTEAFF. CDR3 coding DNA: TGTGCCATCATGAATGGACAGGGGAACACTGAAGCTTTCTTT.